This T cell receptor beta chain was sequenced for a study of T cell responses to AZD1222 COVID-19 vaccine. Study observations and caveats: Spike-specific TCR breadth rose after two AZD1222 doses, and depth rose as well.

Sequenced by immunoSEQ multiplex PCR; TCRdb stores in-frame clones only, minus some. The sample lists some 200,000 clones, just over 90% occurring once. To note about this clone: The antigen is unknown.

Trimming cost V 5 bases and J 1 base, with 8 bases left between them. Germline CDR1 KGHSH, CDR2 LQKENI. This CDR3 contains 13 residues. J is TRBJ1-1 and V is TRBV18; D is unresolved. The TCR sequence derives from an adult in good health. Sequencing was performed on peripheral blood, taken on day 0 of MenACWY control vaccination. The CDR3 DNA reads TGTGCCAGCTCAGCAACCCAGAACACTGAAGCTTTCTTT. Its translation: CASSATQNTEAFF.